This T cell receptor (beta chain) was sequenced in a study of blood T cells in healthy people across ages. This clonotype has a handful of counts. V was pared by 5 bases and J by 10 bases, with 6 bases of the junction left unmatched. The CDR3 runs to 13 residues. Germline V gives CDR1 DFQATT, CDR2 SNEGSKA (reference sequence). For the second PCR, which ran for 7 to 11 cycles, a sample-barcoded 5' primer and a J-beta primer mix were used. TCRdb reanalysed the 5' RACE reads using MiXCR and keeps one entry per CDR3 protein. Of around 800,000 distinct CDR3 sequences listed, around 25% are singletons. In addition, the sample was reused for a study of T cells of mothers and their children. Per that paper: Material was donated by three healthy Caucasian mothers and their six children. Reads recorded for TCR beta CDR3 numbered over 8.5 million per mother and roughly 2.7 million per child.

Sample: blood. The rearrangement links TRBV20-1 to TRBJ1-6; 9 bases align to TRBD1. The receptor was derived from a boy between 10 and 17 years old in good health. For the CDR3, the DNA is TGCAGTGCTCCGGGACAGGGTTCATCACCCCTCCACTTT. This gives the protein CSAPGQGSSPLHF.